What follows describes a single T cell receptor (beta chain). As yet, its antigen is unknown. The entry originates in a study of T cell responses to AZD1222 COVID-19 vaccine. Study results and caveats: Spike-specific TCR repertoires showed rising breadth and depth after two AZD1222 doses. Baseline seropositivity occurred in only 5 or 6 AZD1222 recipients. Possibly, clonal diversity was underestimated; donors were largely white British and included more females.

Analysis merged second doses at about 4 or about 12 weeks. Here immunoSEQ multiplex PCR was the method, and the copy in TCRdb shows in-frame clones only, minus some. This table holds 50,000 or so clones, 89% found once. The sequenced sample was peripheral blood, obtained 28 days after the second AZD1222 dose. This receptor was taken from an adult who received the AZD1222 COVID-19 vaccine.

The CDR3 is CASSSTGSGYTF. DNA for the CDR3: TGTGCCAGCAGCTCGACAGGGTCGGGCTACACCTTC. J is TRBJ1-2 and V is TRBV7-9, with 7 bases matching TRBD1. This CDR3 spans 12 amino acids. CDR1 and CDR2 (germline): SEHNR, FQNEAQ (reference sequence). Unmatched junction bases numbered 4, after V lost 4 bases and J lost 8 bases. The full variable domain, with the rest looked up from reference TRBV7-9 and TRBJ1-2, is DTGVSQNPRHKITKRGQNVTFRCDPISEHNRLYWYRQTLGQGPEFLTYFQNEAQLEKSRLLSDRFSAERPKGSFSTLEIQRTEQGDSAMYLCASSSTGSGYTFGSGTRLTVV.